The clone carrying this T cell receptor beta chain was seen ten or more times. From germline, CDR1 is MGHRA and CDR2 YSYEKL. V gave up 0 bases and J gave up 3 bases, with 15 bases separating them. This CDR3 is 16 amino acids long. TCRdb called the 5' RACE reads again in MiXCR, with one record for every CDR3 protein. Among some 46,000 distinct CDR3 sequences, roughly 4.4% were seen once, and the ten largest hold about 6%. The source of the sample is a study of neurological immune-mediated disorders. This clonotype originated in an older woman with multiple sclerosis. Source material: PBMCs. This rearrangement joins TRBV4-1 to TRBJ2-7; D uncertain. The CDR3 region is CASSQEGGLWGYEQYF. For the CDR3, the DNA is TGCGCCAGCAGCCAAGAGGGTGGTCTTTGGGGCTACGAGCAGTACTTC.